The TCR beta chain under discussion was sequenced for a study of shared clonotypes between healthy human individuals. Findings and caveats of the study: Sampling covered blood only; tissue repertoires likely differ. Clonotype sharing among donors, it was expected, would be affected by sequencing depth.

Terminally differentiated effector memory CD45RA+ cells were left out of the naive CD8 fraction, which was CD45RO-negative and positively selected for CCR7. At a deep level, the assay was run. The table came from immunoSEQ multiplex PCR; TCRdb's copy has only in-frame clones and leaves some out. Of millions of clones detected, about 92% appear once; the ten largest clones hold under 2%. Germline V gene data show CDR1 as PRHDT and CDR2 as FYEKMQ (reference sequence). With 1 base clipped from V and 4 bases from J, the junction kept 10 bases outside the gene matches. This CDR3 has 17 residues. Remarks on this clone: Its antigen remains unknown.

The receptor was isolated from a man aged 18-30 years in good health. Some clones in this sample may be carry-over from other donors' samples. Sequences were obtained from naive CD8+ T cells from PBMCs. The J gene is TRBJ2-1, the V gene TRBV13, with 7 bases lining up with TRBD1. The CDR3 protein is CASSLALDRWTYNEQFF. CDR3 nucleotides: TGTGCCAGCAGCTTAGCCCTGGACAGGTGGACTTACAATGAGCAGTTCTTC.